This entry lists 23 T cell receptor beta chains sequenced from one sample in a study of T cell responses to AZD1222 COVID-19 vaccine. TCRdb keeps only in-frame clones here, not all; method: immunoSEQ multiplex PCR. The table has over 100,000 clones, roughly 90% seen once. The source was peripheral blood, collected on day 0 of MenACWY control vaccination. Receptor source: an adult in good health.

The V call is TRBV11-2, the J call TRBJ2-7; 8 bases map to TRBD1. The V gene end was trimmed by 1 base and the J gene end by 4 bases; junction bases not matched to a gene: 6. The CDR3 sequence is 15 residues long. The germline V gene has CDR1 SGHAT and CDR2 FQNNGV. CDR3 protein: CASSLAAGTGYEQYF. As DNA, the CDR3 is TGTGCCAGCAGCTTAGCCGCCGGGACAGGTTACGAGCAGTACTTC.

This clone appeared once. The DNA of the CDR3 is TGTGCCAGCAGCCCGGGACAGCGATATGGCTACACCTTC. Protein sequence: CASSPGQRYGYTF. The chain uses TRBV5-5 and TRBJ1-2, with 7 bases fitting TRBD1. The trim removed 4 bases at V and 5 bases at J, leaving 5 bases unmatched. Germline V gene data show CDR1 as SGHKS and CDR2 as YYEKEE (reference sequence). The CDR3 is 13 amino acids.

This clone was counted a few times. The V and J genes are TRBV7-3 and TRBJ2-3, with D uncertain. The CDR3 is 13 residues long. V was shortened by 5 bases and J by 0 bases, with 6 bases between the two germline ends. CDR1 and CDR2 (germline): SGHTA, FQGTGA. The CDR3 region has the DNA TGTGCCAGCAGCCCAGCTAGCACAGATACGCAGTATTTT. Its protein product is CASSPASTDTQYF.

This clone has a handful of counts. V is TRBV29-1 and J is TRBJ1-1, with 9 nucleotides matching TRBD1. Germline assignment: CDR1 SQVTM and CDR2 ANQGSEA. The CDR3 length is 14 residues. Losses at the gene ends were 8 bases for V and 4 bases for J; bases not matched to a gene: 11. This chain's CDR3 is CSSWTGVGGTEAFF. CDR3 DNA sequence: TGCAGCTCTTGGACAGGGGTTGGGGGCACTGAAGCTTTCTTT.

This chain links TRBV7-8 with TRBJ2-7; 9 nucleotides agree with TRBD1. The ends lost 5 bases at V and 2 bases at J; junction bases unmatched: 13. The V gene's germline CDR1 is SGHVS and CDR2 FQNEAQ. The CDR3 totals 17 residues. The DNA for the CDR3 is TGTGCCAGCAGCCTAAGACCGGGGGACAGGGCCACCTACGAGCAGTACTTC. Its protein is CASSLRPGDRATYEQYF.

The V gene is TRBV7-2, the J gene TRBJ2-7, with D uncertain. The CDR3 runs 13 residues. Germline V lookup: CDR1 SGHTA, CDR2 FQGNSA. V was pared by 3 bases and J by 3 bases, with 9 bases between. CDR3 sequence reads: CASSFDEDYEQYF. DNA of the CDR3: TGTGCCAGCAGCTTCGACGAAGACTACGAGCAGTACTTC.

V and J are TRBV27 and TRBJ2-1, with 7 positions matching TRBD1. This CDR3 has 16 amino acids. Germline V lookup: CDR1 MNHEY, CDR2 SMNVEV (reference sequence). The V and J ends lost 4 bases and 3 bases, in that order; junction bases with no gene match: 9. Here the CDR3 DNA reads TGTGCCAGCAGTTCAATTAACAGGGGCCACTACAATGAGCAGTTCTTC. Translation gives CASSSINRGHYNEQFF.

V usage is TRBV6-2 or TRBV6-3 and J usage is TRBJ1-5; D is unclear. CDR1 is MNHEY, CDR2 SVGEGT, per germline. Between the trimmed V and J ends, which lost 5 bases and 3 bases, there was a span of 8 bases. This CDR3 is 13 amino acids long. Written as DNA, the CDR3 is TGTGCCAGCAGTCGGACGGCCAATCAGCCCCAGCATTTT. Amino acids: CASSRTANQPQHF.

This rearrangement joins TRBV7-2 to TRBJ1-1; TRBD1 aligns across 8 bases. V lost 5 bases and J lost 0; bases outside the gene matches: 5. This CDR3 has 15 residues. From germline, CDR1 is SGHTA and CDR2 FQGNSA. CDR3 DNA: TGTGCCAGCAGCCGCTGGACAGGGATGAACACTGAAGCTTTCTTT. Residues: CASSRWTGMNTEAFF.

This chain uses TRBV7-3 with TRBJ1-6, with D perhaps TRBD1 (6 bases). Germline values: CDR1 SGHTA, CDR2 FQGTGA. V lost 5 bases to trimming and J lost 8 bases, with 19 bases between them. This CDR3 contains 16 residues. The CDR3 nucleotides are TGTGCCAGCAGCGTCCGGGACACTGGCGGTCATTCACCCCTCCACTTT. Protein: CASSVRDTGGHSPLHF.

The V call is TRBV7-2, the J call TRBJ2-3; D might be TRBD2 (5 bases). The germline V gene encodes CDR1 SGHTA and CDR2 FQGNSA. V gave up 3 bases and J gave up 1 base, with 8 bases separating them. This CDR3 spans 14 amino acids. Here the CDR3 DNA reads TGTGCCAGCAGCTTTCAAGCGGGCACAGATACGCAGTATTTT. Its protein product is CASSFQAGTDTQYF.

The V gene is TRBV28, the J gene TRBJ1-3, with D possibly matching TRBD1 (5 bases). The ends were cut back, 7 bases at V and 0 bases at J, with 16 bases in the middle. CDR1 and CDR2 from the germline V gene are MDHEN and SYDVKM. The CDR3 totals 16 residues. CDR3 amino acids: CASNPWGESSGNTIYF. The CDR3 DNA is TGTGCCAGCAATCCCTGGGGGGAGAGCTCTGGAAACACCATATATTTT.

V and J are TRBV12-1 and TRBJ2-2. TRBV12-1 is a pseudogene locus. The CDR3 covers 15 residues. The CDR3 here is CASSFGGFGTGELFF. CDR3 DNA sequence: TGTGCCAGCAGCTTTGGGGGATTTGGCACCGGGGAGCTGTTTTTT.

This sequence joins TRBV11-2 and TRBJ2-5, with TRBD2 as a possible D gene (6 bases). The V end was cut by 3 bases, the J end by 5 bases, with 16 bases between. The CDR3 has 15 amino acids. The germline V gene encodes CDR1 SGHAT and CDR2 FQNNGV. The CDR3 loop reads CASSFGTSIGETQYF. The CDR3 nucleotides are TGTGCCAGCAGCTTTGGGACTTCCATAGGGGAGACCCAGTACTTC.

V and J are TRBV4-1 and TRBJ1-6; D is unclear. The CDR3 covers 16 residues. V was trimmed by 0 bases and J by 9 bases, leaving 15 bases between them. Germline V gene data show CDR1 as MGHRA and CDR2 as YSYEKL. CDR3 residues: CASSQDEDLGSSPLHF. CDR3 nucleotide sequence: TGCGCCAGCAGCCAAGATGAGGACCTAGGGAGTTCACCCCTCCACTTT.

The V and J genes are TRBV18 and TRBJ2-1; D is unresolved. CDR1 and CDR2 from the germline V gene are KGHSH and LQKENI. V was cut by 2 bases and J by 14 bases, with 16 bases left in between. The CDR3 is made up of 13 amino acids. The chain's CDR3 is CASSPDGFVLEFF. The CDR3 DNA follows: TGTGCCAGCTCACCAGACGGGTTTGTTTTGGAGTTCTTC.

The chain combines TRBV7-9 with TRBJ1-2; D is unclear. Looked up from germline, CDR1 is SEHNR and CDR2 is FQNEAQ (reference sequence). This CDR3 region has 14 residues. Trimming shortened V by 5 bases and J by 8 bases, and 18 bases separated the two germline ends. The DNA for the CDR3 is TGTGCCAGCAGCCTCCTCGCCCGGCTAGGCGGCTACACCTTC. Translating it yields CASSLLARLGGYTF.

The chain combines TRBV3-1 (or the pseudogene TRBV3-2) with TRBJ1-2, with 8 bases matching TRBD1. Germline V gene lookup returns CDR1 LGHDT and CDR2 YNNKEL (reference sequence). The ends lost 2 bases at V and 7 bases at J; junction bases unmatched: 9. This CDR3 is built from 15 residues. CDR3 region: CASSQFHRGLGGYTF. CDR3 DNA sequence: TGTGCCAGCAGCCAATTTCACAGGGGGTTAGGTGGCTACACCTTC.

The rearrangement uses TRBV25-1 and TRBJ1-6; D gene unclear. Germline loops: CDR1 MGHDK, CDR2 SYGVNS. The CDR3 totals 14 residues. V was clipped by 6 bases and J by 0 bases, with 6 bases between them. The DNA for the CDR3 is TGTGCCAGCAGAGAGGGCTCCTATAATTCACCCCTCCACTTT. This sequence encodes CASREGSYNSPLHF.

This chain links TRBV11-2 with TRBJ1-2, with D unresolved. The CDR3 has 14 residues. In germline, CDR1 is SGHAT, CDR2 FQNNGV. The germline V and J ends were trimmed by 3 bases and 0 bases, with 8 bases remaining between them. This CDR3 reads CASSLASANYGYTF. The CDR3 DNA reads TGTGCCAGCAGCTTGGCATCAGCTAACTATGGCTACACCTTC.

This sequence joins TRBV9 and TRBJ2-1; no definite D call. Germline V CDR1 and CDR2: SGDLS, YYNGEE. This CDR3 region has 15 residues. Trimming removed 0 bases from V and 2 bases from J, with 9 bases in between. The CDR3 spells CASSVGDSPYNEQFF. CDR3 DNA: TGTGCCAGCAGCGTAGGCGACTCCCCCTACAATGAGCAGTTCTTC.

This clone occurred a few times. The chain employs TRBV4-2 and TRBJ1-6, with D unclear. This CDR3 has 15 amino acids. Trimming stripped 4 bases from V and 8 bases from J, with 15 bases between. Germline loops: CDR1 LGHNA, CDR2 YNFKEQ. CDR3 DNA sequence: TGTGCCAGCAGCCGAGGACTTACGGTGGATTCACCCCTCCACTTT. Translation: CASSRGLTVDSPLHF.

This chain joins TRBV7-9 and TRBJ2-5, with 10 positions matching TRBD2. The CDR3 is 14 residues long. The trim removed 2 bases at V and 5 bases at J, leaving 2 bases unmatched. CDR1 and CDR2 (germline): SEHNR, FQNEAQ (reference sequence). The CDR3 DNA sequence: TGTGCCAGCAGCTTACAACTAGCGGGGGAGACCCAGTACTTC. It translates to CASSLQLAGETQYF.